This TCR beta chain was found in a study of tumor-infiltrating lymphocytes in oesophageal squamous cell carcinoma. The germline CDR1 and CDR2 sequences are SEHNR and FQNEAQ (reference sequence). The CDR3 contains 12 residues. V shed 10 bases and J shed 0 bases, with 9 bases lying between them. Each CDR3 protein gets one entry after TCRdb re-called the PCR reads with MiXCR. This sample yields 23,000 or so distinct CDR3 sequences, of which 34% are seen a single time; 15% to 20% belongs to the top ten. This clonotype is termed medium-sized (0.01 to 0.1%). The sequence derives from a female donor with esophageal squamous cell carcinoma. Sequencing was done on a sample of esophageal tumor tissue. This chain connects TRBV7-9 to TRBJ1-2; D is possibly TRBD1 (6 bases). The CDR3 coding sequence is TGTGCCACCACAGGGACTAACTATGGCTACACCTTC. Translating gives CATTGTNYGYTF.